The 17 T cell receptor beta chains listed next were all sequenced from one sample in a study of blood T cell repertoires in COVID-19. Repertoires were generated with immunoSEQ multiplex PCR, while TCRdb's copy carries only in-frame clones and drops some. The data hold 390,000 or so clones, with over 75% observed a single time. Specimen: PBMCs or T cells enriched from blood (not recorded which). The receptors stem from a man aged 18 to 30 who had recovered from COVID-19.

The V call is TRBV4-1, the J call TRBJ1-2; D is undetermined. The germline V and J ends were trimmed by 1 base and 10 bases, with 16 bases remaining between them. The CDR3 loop spans 14 amino acids. Germline CDR1 reads MGHRA; CDR2 reads YSYEKL. The chain's CDR3 is CASSQVHPSYFYTF. The DNA of the CDR3 is TGCGCCAGCAGCCAAGTTCACCCAAGTTACTTCTACACCTTC.

V and J are TRBV18 and TRBJ1-1; tentatively, D is TRBD1 (6 bases). Trimming pared 2 bases from V and 4 bases from J, leaving 20 bases between. This CDR3 contains 17 residues. Germline V gene data show CDR1 as KGHSH and CDR2 as LQKENI. The CDR3 nucleotides read TGTGCCAGCTCACCAGTGGCAGGGGTTACGTTGATCACTGAAGCTTTCTTT. Its protein product is CASSPVAGVTLITEAFF.

This chain connects TRBV4-1 to TRBJ2-3; D unresolved. The CDR3 consists of 13 residues. Germline V CDR1 and CDR2: MGHRA, YSYEKL. V was clipped by 1 base and J by 4 bases, with 6 bases between them. The DNA for the CDR3 is TGCGCCAGCAGCCAAGGTAGAGCAGATACGCAGTATTTT. It encodes CASSQGRADTQYF.

This clone was counted only a few times. The chain employs TRBV11-2 and TRBJ2-3; D gene uncertain. This CDR3 is 15 amino acids long. V was pared by 5 bases and J by 6 bases, with 18 bases between. Germline-derived CDR1 and CDR2 are SGHAT and FQNNGV. The CDR3 sequence is CASSRQTRHSDTQYF. As DNA, the CDR3 is TGTGCCAGCAGCCGCCAGACCCGGCATAGCGATACGCAGTATTTT.

The rearrangement uses TRBV10-1 and TRBJ2-3; 7 bases match TRBD2. V dropped 0 bases and J dropped 0; count of bases not matched to a gene: 9. The CDR3 length is 18 residues. CDR1 is WNHNN and CDR2 is SYGVQD in the germline V gene (reference sequence). The CDR3 nucleotides are TGCGCCAGCAGTGAGTCAATCAAACTAGCGTGGAGCACAGATACGCAGTATTTT. This codes for CASSESIKLAWSTDTQYF.

This chain connects TRBV2 to TRBJ2-7; 10 bases are a match to TRBD2. The CDR3 covers 15 residues. The V gene's germline CDR1 is SNHLY and CDR2 FYNNEI. Trimming cost V 6 bases and J 6 bases; bases outside gene matches: 11. The CDR3 loop is CASRATGTSVPEQYF. CDR3 in DNA: TGTGCCAGCAGGGCTACGGGGACTAGCGTTCCCGAGCAGTACTTC.

This chain joins TRBV9 and TRBJ2-3, with 7 bases aligning to TRBD2. Per the germline V gene, CDR1 is SGDLS and CDR2 is YYNGEE. Trimming took 3 bases from V and 4 from J; bases not matched to a gene: 2. The length of the CDR3 is 13 residues. DNA for the CDR3: TGTGCCAGCAGCGACGCGGGGGCAGATACGCAGTATTTT. The encoded protein is CASSDAGADTQYF.

The genes are TRBV7-9 and TRBJ1-6, with TRBD1 matching 7 bases. The CDR3 is 17 amino acids. Trimming at V came to 4 bases and at J to 7 bases, leaving 13 bases not matched to a gene. Germline CDR1 is SEHNR and CDR2 is FQNEAQ (reference sequence). The CDR3 sequence: CASSSQTGTAVNSPLHF. CDR3 bases: TGTGCCAGCAGCTCACAGACCGGGACAGCCGTAAATTCACCCCTCCACTTT.

The chain couples TRBV6-4 to TRBJ2-7; 7 bases match TRBD2. The V and J ends lost 2 bases and 0 bases, in that order; junction bases with no gene match: 1. The length of the CDR3 is 14 residues. CDR1 and CDR2 (germline): MRHNA, SNTAGT. The CDR3 sequence: CASSDRDYSYEQYF. CDR3 DNA sequence: TGTGCCAGCAGTGACCGGGACTACTCCTACGAGCAGTACTTC.

The CDR3 here is CASSPATVPVTYEQYF. CDR3 DNA: TGTGCCAGCAGTCCGGCGACTGTCCCGGTTACCTACGAGCAGTACTTC. V is TRBV28 and J is TRBJ2-7; no clear D gene. CDR1 MDHEN and CDR2 SYDVKM come from the germline V gene. This CDR3 has 16 residues. V was shortened by 5 bases and J by 2 bases, with 19 bases between the two germline ends.

This chain connects TRBV6-2 or TRBV6-3 to TRBJ1-5, with 8 nucleotides matching TRBD1. This CDR3 contains 19 residues. Germline trimming cut 4 bases from V and 0 bases from J; bases unmatched to any gene: 14. Germline V gives CDR1 MNHEY, CDR2 SVGEGT. The CDR3 region is CASSSRGREGAYSNQPQHF. The CDR3 DNA reads TGTGCCAGCAGTTCCAGGGGGCGCGAAGGGGCTTATAGCAATCAGCCCCAGCATTTT.

This chain links TRBV15 with TRBJ1-5; D uncertain. This CDR3 contains 11 residues. Germline-derived CDR1 and CDR2 are LNHNV and YYDKDF (reference sequence). V was cut by 0 bases and J by 9 bases, with 3 bases left in between. The CDR3 sequence is CATSRDRPQHF. CDR3 nucleotide sequence: TGTGCCACCAGCAGAGACCGGCCCCAGCATTTT.

The chain joins TRBV11-2 to TRBJ1-4; possible D gene TRBD1, 6 bases. V was pared by 6 bases and J by 5 bases, with 13 bases between. Germline-derived CDR1 and CDR2 are SGHAT and FQNNGV. This CDR3 spans 14 amino acids. The CDR3 spells CASSIRGWNEKLFF. The CDR3 DNA follows: TGTGCCAGCAGTATAAGGGGGTGGAATGAAAAACTGTTTTTT. The entire variable domain, with the rest obtained from reference TRBV11-2 and TRBJ1-4, is as follows: EAGVAQSPRYKIIEKRQSVAFWCNPISGHATLYWYQQILGQGPKLLIQFQNNGVVDDSQLPKDRFSAERLKGVDSTLKIQPAKLEDSAVYLCASSIRGWNEKLFFGSGTQLSVL.

This clone occurred once. The chain carries TRBV30 and TRBJ1-6; TRBD1 is a possible D gene (6 bases). The germline CDR1 and CDR2 sequences are GTSNPN and SVGIG (reference sequence). Deletions cut 8 bases from V and 7 bases from J, with 15 bases between. The CDR3 spans 13 residues. The CDR3 reads CAHGGQANSPLHF. DNA for the CDR3: TGTGCCCACGGGGGGCAGGCAAATTCACCCCTCCACTTT. Full variable domain (outside the CDR3, taken from reference TRBV30 and TRBJ1-6): SQTIHQWPATLVQPVGSPLSLECTVEGTSNPNLYWYRQAAGRGLQLLFYSVGIGQISSEVPQNLSASRPQDRQFILSSKKLLLSDSGFYLCAHGGQANSPLHFGNGTRLTVT.

The V and J genes are TRBV5-1 and TRBJ2-1, with 9 nucleotides matching TRBD1. In germline, CDR1 is SGHRS, CDR2 YFSETQ. J lost 5 bases, V lost 0 bases, and 6 bases had no gene match. CDR3 length: 16 amino acids. The CDR3 is CASSLDRGRKNNEQFF. The DNA for the CDR3 is TGCGCCAGCAGCTTGGACAGGGGGCGGAAGAACAATGAGCAGTTCTTC.

This clone was observed a single time. The chain links TRBV11-2 to TRBJ2-3, with 7 bases that match TRBD1. Per the germline V gene, CDR1 is SGHAT and CDR2 is FQNNGV. The CDR3 sequence is 15 residues long. The J segment lost 2 bases and the V segment lost 1 base, leaving 3 bases of the junction unmatched. Written as DNA, the CDR3 is TGTGCCAGCAGCTTAGGGACAGGCAACACAGATACGCAGTATTTT. This sequence encodes CASSLGTGNTDTQYF.

The chain is built from TRBV7-9 and TRBJ2-1; TRBD2 matches at 13 bases. The CDR3 consists of 15 residues. V gave up 1 base and J gave up 8 bases; unmatched junction bases: 2. CDR1 is SEHNR and CDR2 is FQNEAQ in the germline V gene (reference sequence). CDR3 in amino acids: CASSLVGLAGDEQFF. The CDR3 coding sequence is TGTGCCAGCAGCTTAGTTGGACTAGCGGGAGATGAGCAGTTCTTC.